This entry describes one T cell receptor beta chain. V was clipped by 2 bases and J by 3 bases, with 7 bases between them. The length of the CDR3 is 13 residues. The data stem from a study of blood T cell repertoires in COVID-19. Whole-study context: T cells, B-cell-depleted T cells, or PBMCs provided the cDNA or gDNA that served as material.

All recovered Cohort 3 donors got two negative PCRs, got clearance, or saw symptom resolution. Per the original methods: Cell counts per sample came from amplifying reference gene primers. The data were produced by immunoSEQ multiplex PCR, yet TCRdb's version contains in-frame clones alone and is incomplete. V, J and clone size are those of that table, while D and trimming were read from the DNA. The sample contains a few hundred thousand clones, approximately 83% of which appear only once. The chain links TRBV12-3 or TRBV12-4 to TRBJ2-5; no firm D call. Input material: PBMCs or T cells enriched from blood (not recorded which). This clonotype was sampled from a young man who had recovered from COVID-19. CDR3 sequence (DNA): TGTGCCAGCAGTTTATTCCCAGAAGAGACCCAGTACTTC. It translates to CASSLFPEETQYF.